This T cell receptor beta chain was found in a study of Graves' ophthalmopathy and Graves' hyperthyroidism. Broader study findings: The model's prediction of ophthalmopathy progression had approximately 71% sensitivity and around 78% specificity. In blood appeared most of the expanded thyroid clonotypes whose frequency exceeded 0.001.

This clonotype was observed a few times. The target antigen is unknown. Amplification from RNA transcripts yielded the TCR beta CDR3 regions. Second-round multiplex PCR came after first-round RT-PCR with HTBI primers. TCRdb reanalysed the multiplex PCR reads using MiXCR and keeps one entry per CDR3 protein. The sample holds about 480,000 distinct CDR3 sequences; approximately 15% are singletons and the top ten take over 7.5%. No donor had other autoimmune disease, uncontrolled infection, pregnancy or lactation. The clonotype was recovered from a woman in her twenties or thirties with Graves' ophthalmopathy. Source material: blood.

The CDR3 reads CASSDRGGDRNTGELFF. The CDR3 nucleotides read TGTGCCAGCAGTGATAGGGGAGGGGACAGGAACACCGGGGAGCTGTTTTTT. The chain has TRBV6-1 and TRBJ2-2, with D perhaps being TRBD1 or TRBD2 (7 bases each). The CDR3 extends over 17 amino acids. Germline CDR1 and CDR2: MNHNS and SASEGT. Trimming removed 3 bases from V and 1 base from J, with 15 bases in between.